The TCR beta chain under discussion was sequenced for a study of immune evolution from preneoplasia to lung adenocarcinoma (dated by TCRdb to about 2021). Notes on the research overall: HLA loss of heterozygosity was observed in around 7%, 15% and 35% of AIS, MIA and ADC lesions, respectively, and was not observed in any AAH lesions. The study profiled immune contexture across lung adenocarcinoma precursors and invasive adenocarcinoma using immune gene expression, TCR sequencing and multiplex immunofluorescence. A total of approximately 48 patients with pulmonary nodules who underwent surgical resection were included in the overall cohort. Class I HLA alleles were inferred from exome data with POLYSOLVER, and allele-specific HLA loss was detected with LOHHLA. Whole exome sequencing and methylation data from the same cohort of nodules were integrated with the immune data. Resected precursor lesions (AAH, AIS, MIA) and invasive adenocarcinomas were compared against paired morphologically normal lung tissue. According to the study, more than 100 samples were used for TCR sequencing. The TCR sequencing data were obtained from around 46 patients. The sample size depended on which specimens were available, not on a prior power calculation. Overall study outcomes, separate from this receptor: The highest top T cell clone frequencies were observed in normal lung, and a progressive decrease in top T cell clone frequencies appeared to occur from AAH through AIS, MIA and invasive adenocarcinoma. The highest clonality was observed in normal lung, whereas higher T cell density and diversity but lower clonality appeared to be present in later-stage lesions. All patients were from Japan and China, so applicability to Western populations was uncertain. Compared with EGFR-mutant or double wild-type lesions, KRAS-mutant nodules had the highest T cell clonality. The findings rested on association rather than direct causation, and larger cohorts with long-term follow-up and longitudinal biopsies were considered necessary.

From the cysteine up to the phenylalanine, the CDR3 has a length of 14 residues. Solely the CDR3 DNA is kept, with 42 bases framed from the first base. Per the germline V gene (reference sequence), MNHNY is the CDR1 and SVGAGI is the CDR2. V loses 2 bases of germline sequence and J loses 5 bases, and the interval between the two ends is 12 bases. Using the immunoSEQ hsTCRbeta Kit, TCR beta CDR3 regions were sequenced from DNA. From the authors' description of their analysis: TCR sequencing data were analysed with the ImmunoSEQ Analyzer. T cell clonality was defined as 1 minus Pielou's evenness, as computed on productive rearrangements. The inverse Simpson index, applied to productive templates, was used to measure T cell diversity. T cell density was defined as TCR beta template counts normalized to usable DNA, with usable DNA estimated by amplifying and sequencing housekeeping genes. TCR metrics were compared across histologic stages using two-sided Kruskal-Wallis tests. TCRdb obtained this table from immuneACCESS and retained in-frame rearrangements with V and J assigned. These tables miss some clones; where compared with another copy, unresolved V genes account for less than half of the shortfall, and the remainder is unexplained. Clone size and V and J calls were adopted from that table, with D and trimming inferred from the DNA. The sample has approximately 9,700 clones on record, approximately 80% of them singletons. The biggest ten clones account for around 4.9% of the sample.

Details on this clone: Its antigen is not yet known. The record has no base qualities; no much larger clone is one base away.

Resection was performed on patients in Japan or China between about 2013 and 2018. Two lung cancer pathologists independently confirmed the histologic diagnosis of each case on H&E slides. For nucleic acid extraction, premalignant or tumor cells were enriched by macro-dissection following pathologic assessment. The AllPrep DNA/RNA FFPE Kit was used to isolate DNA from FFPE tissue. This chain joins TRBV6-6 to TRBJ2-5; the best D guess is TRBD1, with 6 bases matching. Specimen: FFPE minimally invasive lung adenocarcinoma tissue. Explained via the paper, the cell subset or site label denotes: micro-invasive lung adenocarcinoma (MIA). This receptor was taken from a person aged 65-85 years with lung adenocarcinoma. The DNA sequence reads TGTGCCAGCAGTTACAACACAGGGTCGGAGACCCAGTACTTC. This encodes CASSYNTGSETQYF.